The rows below give T cell receptor beta chains drawn from one sample of a study of cytomegalovirus exposure and HLA in healthy donors. The method was immunoSEQ multiplex PCR; TCRdb's version includes in-frame clones alone and lacks a portion of them. This table holds 150,000 to 200,000 clones, around 84% found once. The sequencing input was PBMCs. The source of these receptors is a man between 18 and 35 years old in good health and CMV-seropositive. The CDR3 runs from the conserved cysteine through the conserved F or W. A D gene is named only where the DNA matches it firmly. Clone size is shown for a subset of rows, as once, few, many or a class of expanded clone.

CDR3 protein,CDR3 DNA,V gene,J gene,D gene,clone size
CAISEGLAGLGEDNEQFF,TGTGCCATCAGTGAGGGACTAGCGGGATTGGGGGAAGACAATGAGCAGTTCTTC,TRBV10-3,TRBJ2-1,TRBD2,once
CASSSREGEQYF,TGCGCCAGCAGCTCCCGGGAAGGCGAGCAGTACTTC,TRBV5-1,TRBJ2-7,.,once
CASSSRDRGRRANVLTF,TGTGCCAGCAGCTCCCGGGACAGGGGGCGTAGGGCCAACGTCCTGACTTTC,TRBV7-2,TRBJ2-6,TRBD1,.
CASSLLPREISYNEQFF,TGTGCCAGCAGTTTACTACCCCGGGAGATTTCCTACAATGAGCAGTTCTTC,TRBV2,TRBJ2-1,.,.
CASSIAGQAPYEQYF,TGTGCCAGTAGTATAGCCGGACAGGCACCCTACGAGCAGTACTTC,TRBV19,TRBJ2-7,TRBD1,once
CASSAQGSGEQYF,TGTGCCAGCAGTGCGCAGGGGAGCGGCGAGCAGTACTTC,TRBV25-1,TRBJ2-7,.,.
CASIGLASDTQYF,TGTGCCAGCATTGGGCTAGCTTCAGATACGCAGTATTTT,TRBV6-5,TRBJ2-3,.,.
CASGLKRALSYNEQFF,TGTGCCAGCGGCCTGAAGCGGGCTCTTTCCTACAATGAGCAGTTCTTC,TRBV27,TRBJ2-1,.,.
CASSSHYGKRLHEQYF,TGTGCCAGCAGTTCCCACTACGGGAAACGCCTCCACGAGCAGTACTTC,TRBV6-5,TRBJ2-7,.,.
CASSVAQERTEAFF,TGTGCCAGCAGCGTAGCTCAGGAAAGGACTGAAGCTTTCTTT,TRBV9,TRBJ1-1,.,once
CASTPADWYEQYF,TGTGCCAGCACCCCAGCGGATTGGTACGAGCAGTACTTC,TRBV2,TRBJ2-7,.,.
CASSVGAGDGYTF,TGTGCCAGCAGCGTAGGGGCAGGGGATGGCTACACCTTC,TRBV9,TRBJ1-2,.,.
CASSLRPARDGYTF,TGTGCCAGCAGTTTAAGGCCAGCCCGGGATGGCTACACCTTC,TRBV27,TRBJ1-2,.,.
CASRNRPATSGSADTQYF,TGTGCCAGCAGGAACCGGCCCGCGACTAGCGGGAGTGCAGATACGCAGTATTTT,TRBV6-4,TRBJ2-3,TRBD2,.
CASSYGQGVYQPQHF,TGTGCCAGCAGTTACGGACAGGGGGTATATCAGCCCCAGCATTTT,TRBV2,TRBJ1-5,TRBD1,.
CASSSRSGLVGNEQFF,TGTGCCAGCAGCTCGCGCTCGGGACTAGTCGGCAATGAGCAGTTCTTC,TRBV13,TRBJ2-1,TRBD2,.
CASRQDRATGELFF,TGTGCCAGTAGACAAGACAGGGCCACCGGGGAGCTGTTTTTT,TRBV19,TRBJ2-2,TRBD1,few
CASSAMGLAHEQFF,TGTGCCAGCAGCGCAATGGGACTAGCCCATGAGCAGTTCTTC,TRBV5-4,TRBJ2-1,TRBD2,.
CASSLGFGLGTDTQYF,TGTGCCAGCAGTTTAGGTTTTGGCCTAGGCACAGATACGCAGTATTTT,TRBV27,TRBJ2-3,.,.
CASSLSGTGELFF,TGTGCCAGCAGTTTGAGCGGCACCGGGGAGCTGTTTTTT,TRBV28,TRBJ2-2,.,.
CASSHRTGRSYNEQFF,TGTGCCAGCAGTCACCGTACCGGGAGGTCCTACAATGAGCAGTTCTTC,TRBV28,TRBJ2-1,TRBD2,once
CASSYSGQGTDTQYF,TGTGCCAGCAGCTATTCGGGACAGGGCACAGATACGCAGTATTTT,TRBV7-3,TRBJ2-3,TRBD1,.
CASSSRQGAHLWF,TGTGCCAGCAGCTCCCGACAGGGGGCCCATTTGTGGTTC,TRBV5-4,TRBJ2-7,TRBD1,.
CASSLTGGRSYEQYF,TGTGCCAGCAGTTTAACAGGGGGCAGGTCCTACGAGCAGTACTTC,TRBV28,TRBJ2-7,TRBD1,.
CASSKGTSSPYEQYF,TGTGCCAGCAGCAAGGGGACTAGCAGCCCCTACGAGCAGTACTTC,TRBV7-2,TRBJ2-7,TRBD2,.
CASRPIAGGFEQYF,TGTGCCAGCAGACCCATAGCGGGAGGGTTTGAGCAGTACTTC,TRBV11-2,TRBJ2-7,TRBD2,.
CASRPTGTEGHEQFF,TGTGCCAGCAGGCCGACAGGGACTGAGGGGCATGAGCAGTTCTTC,TRBV28,TRBJ2-1,.,.
CASMRNFYGYTF,TGTGCCAGCATGCGAAACTTCTATGGCTACACCTTC,TRBV6-4,TRBJ1-2,.,.
CASSFTGWGTEAFF,TGTGCCAGCAGCTTTACAGGGTGGGGCACTGAAGCTTTCTTT,TRBV5-6,TRBJ1-1,.,.
CASGDGYTF,TGCGCCAGCGGAGATGGCTACACCTTC,TRBV4-1,TRBJ1-2,.,many
CASSGGGLAGGTEQFF,TGTGCCAGCAGCGGGGGGGGACTAGCGGGAGGAACCGAGCAGTTCTTC,TRBV13,TRBJ2-1,TRBD2,.
CASIQTSGVETQYF,TGTGCCAGCATCCAGACCAGCGGCGTAGAGACCCAGTACTTC,TRBV6-5,TRBJ2-5,.,.
CASSGVLRSQYF,TGTGCCAGCAGTGGGGTGCTGCGGAGCCAGTACTTC,TRBV2,TRBJ2-5,.,.
CASSFRTSLIYEQYF,TGTGCCAGCAGTTTCCGGACTAGCCTCATCTACGAGCAGTACTTC,TRBV27,TRBJ2-7,TRBD2,.
CASSDSGIYYEQYF,TGCGCCAGCAGTGATAGCGGGATTTACTACGAGCAGTACTTC,TRBV10-1,TRBJ2-7,TRBD2,.
CASSQDPGITDTQYF,TGCGCCAGCAGCCAAGACCCGGGGATAACAGATACGCAGTATTTT,TRBV4-1,TRBJ2-3,.,.
CASSLGAGARNEQFF,TGTGCCAGCAGCTTAGGGGCGGGAGCCAGGAATGAGCAGTTCTTC,TRBV13,TRBJ2-1,TRBD2,.
CASSLGVAGVSYNEQFF,TGCGCCAGCAGCTTGGGGGTAGCGGGAGTCTCCTACAATGAGCAGTTCTTC,TRBV5-1,TRBJ2-1,TRBD2,.
CASSTRDSGRFADTQYF,TGTGCCAGCAGCACAAGAGATAGCGGGAGGTTTGCAGATACGCAGTATTTT,TRBV7-2,TRBJ2-3,TRBD2,once
CASSGGGVESRYEQYF,TGTGCCAGCAGCGGAGGGGGCGTGGAGAGTCGCTACGAGCAGTACTTC,TRBV2,TRBJ2-7,.,.
CASSPRVYEQYF,TGTGCCAGCAGCCCCAGGGTCTACGAGCAGTACTTC,TRBV6-6,TRBJ2-7,.,.
CASSNNPPGQGYEQYF,TGTGCCAGCAGTAACAATCCCCCGGGACAGGGCTACGAGCAGTACTTC,TRBV27,TRBJ2-7,TRBD1,.
CASSPRTANTGELFF,TGTGCCAGCAGCCCGCGGACTGCGAACACCGGGGAGCTGTTTTTT,TRBV11-3,TRBJ2-2,.,.
CASSLASRGVDGYTF,TGTGCCAGCAGCTTAGCCAGCCGGGGGGTGGATGGCTACACCTTC,TRBV7-3,TRBJ1-2,.,once
CASSPTGYEQYF,TGTGCCAGCAGCCCGACAGGGTACGAGCAGTACTTC,TRBV7-8,TRBJ2-7,TRBD1,.
CASSQERGLKYF,TGTGCCAGCAGCCAGGAACGAGGTCTTAAGTACTTC,TRBV4-2,TRBJ2-4,.,few
CASSRTGGGYEQFF,TGTGCCAGCAGTCGGACAGGGGGGGGCTATGAGCAGTTCTTC,TRBV6-5,TRBJ2-1,TRBD1,once
CASSNLQGPAYGYTF,TGTGCCAGCAGTAACCTGCAGGGTCCCGCCTATGGCTACACCTTC,TRBV28,TRBJ1-2,.,.
CASSQVAGGFSGNTIYF,TGCGCCAGCAGCCAAGTGGCAGGGGGCTTCTCTGGAAACACCATATATTTT,TRBV4-3,TRBJ1-3,TRBD1,.
CASSRTGSGELFF,TGTGCCAGCAGTCGGACAGGGTCCGGGGAGCTGTTTTTT,TRBV2,TRBJ2-2,TRBD1,.
CASTRGGRALDTQYF,TGTGCCAGCACGAGAGGGGGGAGGGCTCTCGATACGCAGTATTTT,TRBV7-2,TRBJ2-3,.,once